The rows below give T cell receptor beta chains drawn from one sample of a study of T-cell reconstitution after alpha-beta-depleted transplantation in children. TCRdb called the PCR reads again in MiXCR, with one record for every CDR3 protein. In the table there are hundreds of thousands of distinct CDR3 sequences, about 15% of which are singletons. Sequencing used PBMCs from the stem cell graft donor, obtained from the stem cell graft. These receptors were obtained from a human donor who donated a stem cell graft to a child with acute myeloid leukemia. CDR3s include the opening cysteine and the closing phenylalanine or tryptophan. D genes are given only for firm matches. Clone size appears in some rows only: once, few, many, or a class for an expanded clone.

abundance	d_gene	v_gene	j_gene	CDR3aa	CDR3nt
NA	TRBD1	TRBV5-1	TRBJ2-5	CASRIGGRETQYF	TGCGCCAGCAGAATAGGGGGCCGGGAGACCCAGTACTTC
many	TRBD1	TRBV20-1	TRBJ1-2	CSARRGLQGQGRVGYTF	TGCAGTGCTCGGAGGGGGCTACAAGGCCAGGGGCGAGTTGGCTACACCTTC
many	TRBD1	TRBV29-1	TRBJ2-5	CSVGWTGTGVETQYF	TGCAGCGTCGGATGGACCGGGACAGGGGTAGAGACCCAGTACTTC
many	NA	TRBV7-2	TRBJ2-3	CASSYRDTQYF	TGTGCCAGCAGCTATAGGGATACGCAGTATTTT
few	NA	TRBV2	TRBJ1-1	CASIPHGLNTEAFF	TGTGCCAGCATTCCTCACGGACTGAACACTGAAGCTTTCTTT
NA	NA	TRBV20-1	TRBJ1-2	CSARDRGARRLYGYTF	TGCAGTGCTAGAGATCGGGGGGCGCGGAGACTATACGGCTACACCTTC
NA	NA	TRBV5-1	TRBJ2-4	CASSLSGGADIQYF	TGCGCCAGCAGCTTGTCGGGGGGCGCGGACATTCAGTACTTC
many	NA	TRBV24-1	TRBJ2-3	CATSDPLRSDTQYF	TGTGCCACCAGTGATCCCCTGAGGTCAGATACGCAGTATTTT
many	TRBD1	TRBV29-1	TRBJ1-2	CSVAHTWGQGGYGYTF	TGCAGCGTCGCTCATACATGGGGACAGGGAGGCTATGGCTACACCTTC
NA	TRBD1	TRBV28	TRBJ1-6	CASSYSGGNSPLHF	TGTGCCAGCAGTTACTCAGGGGGCAATTCACCCCTCCACTTT
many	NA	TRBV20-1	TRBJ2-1	CSARDRGKRSYNEQFF	TGCAGTGCTAGAGATCGCGGGAAGCGCTCCTACAATGAGCAGTTCTTC
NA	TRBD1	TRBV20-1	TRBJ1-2	CSARRDRADGYTF	TGCAGTGCTAGAAGGGACAGGGCCGATGGCTACACCTTC
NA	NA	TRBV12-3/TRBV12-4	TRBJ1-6	CASGSQATPLHF	TGTGCCAGCGGTTCCCAGGCAACACCCCTCCACTTT
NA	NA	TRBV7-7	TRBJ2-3	CASSERRTDTQYF	TGTGCCAGCAGCGAACGGCGGACAGATACGCAGTATTTT
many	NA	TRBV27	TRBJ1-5	CASSLSTGRLKPQHF	TGTGCCAGCAGTTTATCGACGGGGCGCCTTAAGCCCCAGCATTTT
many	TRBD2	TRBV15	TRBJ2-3	CATSSSGGHTQYF	TGTGCCACCAGCTCAAGCGGGGGACATACGCAGTATTTT
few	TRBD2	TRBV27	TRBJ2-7	CASSSASGGYEQYF	TGTGCCAGCAGTTCAGCCAGCGGGGGTTACGAGCAGTACTTC
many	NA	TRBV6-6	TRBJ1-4	CASSWYEKLFF	TGTGCCAGCAGCTGGTATGAAAAACTGTTTTTT
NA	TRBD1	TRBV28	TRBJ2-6	CASSPSGTGASGANVLTF	TGTGCCAGCAGTCCCTCAGGGACAGGGGCCTCTGGGGCCAACGTCCTGACTTTC
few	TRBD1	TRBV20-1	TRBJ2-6	CSANRDRLFSGANVLTF	TGCAGTGCTAACCGGGACAGGCTTTTCTCTGGGGCCAACGTCCTGACTTTC
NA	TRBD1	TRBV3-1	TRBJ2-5	CASSPYDRGRIETQYF	TGTGCCAGCAGCCCCTACGACAGGGGGAGGATAGAGACCCAGTACTTC
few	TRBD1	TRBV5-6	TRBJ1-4	CASRATGGNDEKLFF	TGTGCCAGCAGGGCCACAGGGGGCAACGATGAAAAACTGTTTTTT
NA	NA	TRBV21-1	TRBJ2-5	CASSKEGQDQETQYF	TGTGCCAGCAGCAAAGAAGGACAAGACCAAGAGACCCAGTACTTC
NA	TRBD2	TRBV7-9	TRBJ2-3	CASSFRGDLTDTQYF	TGTGCCAGCAGCTTCCGGGGGGACCTCACAGATACGCAGTATTTT
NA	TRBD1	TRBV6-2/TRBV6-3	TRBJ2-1	CASSLQGASEQFF	TGTGCCAGCAGCTTACAGGGGGCTAGTGAGCAGTTCTTC
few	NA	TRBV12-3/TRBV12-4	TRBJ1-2	CASPARISNYGYTF	TGTGCCAGCCCCGCGCGAATTTCTAACTATGGCTACACCTTC
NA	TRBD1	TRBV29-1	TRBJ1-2	CSVGDSAYGYTF	TGCAGCGTTGGGGACAGTGCCTATGGCTACACCTTC
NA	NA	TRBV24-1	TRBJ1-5	CATKGTDPDQPQHF	TGTGCCACTAAAGGCACAGACCCAGATCAGCCCCAGCATTTT
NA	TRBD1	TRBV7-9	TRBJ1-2	CASSAKQGAQGYTF	TGTGCCAGCAGCGCCAAACAGGGGGCGCAAGGCTACACCTTC
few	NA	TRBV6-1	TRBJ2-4	CASSQGGAGKNIQYF	TGTGCCAGCAGTCAGGGCGGGGCTGGCAAAAACATTCAGTACTTC
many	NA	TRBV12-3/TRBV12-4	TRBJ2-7	CASSFVVYEQYF	TGTGCCAGCAGTTTCGTAGTGTACGAGCAGTACTTC
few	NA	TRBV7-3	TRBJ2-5	CASSSQGPGQETQYF	TGTGCCAGCAGTTCCCAGGGGCCCGGACAAGAGACCCAGTACTTC
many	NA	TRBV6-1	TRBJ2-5	CASSELGETQYF	TGTGCCAGCAGTGAATTAGGGGAGACCCAGTACTTC
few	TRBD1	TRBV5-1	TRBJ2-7	CASSRRTGLYEQYF	TGCGCCAGCAGCCGACGGACAGGACTGTACGAGCAGTACTTC
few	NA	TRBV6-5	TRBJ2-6	CASSYGYSGANVLTF	TGTGCCAGCAGTTACGGTTACTCTGGGGCCAACGTCCTGACTTTC
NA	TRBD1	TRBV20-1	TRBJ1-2	CSAFQTGTIYGYTF	TGCAGTGCTTTTCAGACAGGGACAATCTATGGCTACACCTTC
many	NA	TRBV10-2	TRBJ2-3	CASSSGRASTDTQYF	TGCGCCAGCAGCTCCGGCCGCGCTAGCACAGATACGCAGTATTTT
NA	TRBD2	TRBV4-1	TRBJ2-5	CASSQGRGLAGQETQYF	TGCGCCAGCAGCCAAGGTCGGGGACTAGCGGGCCAAGAGACCCAGTACTTC
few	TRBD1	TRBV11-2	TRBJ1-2	CASSSPDRDYGYTF	TGTGCCAGCAGCTCCCCGGACAGGGACTATGGCTACACCTTC
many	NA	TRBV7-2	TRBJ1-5	CASSLVWDAGSNQPQHF	TGTGCCAGCAGCTTAGTTTGGGACGCGGGGAGCAATCAGCCCCAGCATTTT
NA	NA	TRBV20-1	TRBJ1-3	CSATLEKYGNTIYF	TGCAGTGCCACCCTCGAGAAGTATGGAAACACCATATATTTT
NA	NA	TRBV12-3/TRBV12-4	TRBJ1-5	CASSLWGGGSQPQHF	TGTGCCAGCAGTTTATGGGGCGGGGGCAGTCAGCCCCAGCATTTT
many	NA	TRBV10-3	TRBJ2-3	CAISGTGSDTQYF	TGTGCCATCAGTGGTACGGGATCAGATACGCAGTATTTT
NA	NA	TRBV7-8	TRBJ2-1	CASSPYFNEQFF	TGTGCCAGCAGCCCGTACTTCAATGAGCAGTTCTTC
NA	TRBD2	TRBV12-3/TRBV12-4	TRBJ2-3	CASRAPGGDTQYF	TGTGCCAGCCGGGCCCCGGGGGGAGATACGCAGTATTTT
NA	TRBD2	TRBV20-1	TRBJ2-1	CSALSTSGFNDQFF	TGCAGTGCCCTCTCAACTAGCGGCTTTAATGACCAGTTCTTC